This passage covers 27 T cell receptor beta chains from one sample sequenced in a study of OX40 agonist ivuxolimab in advanced cancers. Some clones are missing from TCRdb's copy, which holds only in-frame ones; the method was immunoSEQ multiplex PCR. The table has some 120,000 clones, just under 95% seen once. Sequenced here: CD4+ or CD8+ T cells sorted from blood, sampled in a trial of the OX40 agonist ivuxolimab. The receptors shown here come from an adult with an advanced solid tumor such as melanoma, head and neck, liver or kidney cancer.

V and J are TRBV28 and TRBJ1-4; a possible D gene is TRBD1 (6 bases). The V gene's germline CDR1 is MDHEN and CDR2 SYDVKM. Trimming left V 6 bases short and J 0 bases short, with 14 bases between. The CDR3 runs to 16 residues. CDR3 region: CASSETGFATNEKLFF. In DNA, the CDR3 is TGTGCCAGCAGCGAGACAGGTTTCGCAACTAATGAAAAACTGTTTTTT. Full variable domain (missing parts from reference TRBV28 and TRBJ1-4): DVKVTQSSRYLVKRTGEKVFLECVQDMDHENMFWYRQDPGLGLRLIYFSYDVKMKEKGDIPEGYSVSREKKERFSLILESASTNQTSMYLCASSETGFATNEKLFFGSGTQLSVL.

This clone was recorded once. This chain links TRBV28 with TRBJ1-2; tentative D call: TRBD1 (6 bases). CDR1 MDHEN and CDR2 SYDVKM come from the germline V gene. V lost 7 bases and J lost 0, with 18 bases in between. The CDR3 has 16 amino acids. As DNA, the CDR3 is TGTGCCAGCACTAGGTTCGTAGGGACAACTAACTATGGCTACACCTTC. It codes for CASTRFVGTTNYGYTF.

The chain uses TRBV7-2 and TRBJ1-2; D not resolved. V lost 3 bases to trimming and J lost 4 bases, with 12 bases between them. Per the germline V gene, CDR1 is SGHTA and CDR2 is FQGNSA. The CDR3 consists of 14 residues. As DNA, the CDR3 is TGTGCCAGCAGCTTCCCCCCTGAAGTCTATGGCTACACCTTC. Translation: CASSFPPEVYGYTF.

In this sample, this clone turned up a few times. The V gene is TRBV28, the J gene TRBJ2-5, with TRBD1 as a possible D gene (6 bases). Per the germline V gene, CDR1 is MDHEN and CDR2 is SYDVKM. Trimming took off 6 bases at V and 5 bases at J, with 16 bases between the two ends. The CDR3 covers 14 residues. The CDR3 here is CASRPPQGRETQYF. The CDR3 DNA sequence: TGTGCCAGCAGACCCCCACAGGGTCGGGAGACCCAGTACTTC.

The V and J genes are TRBV2 and TRBJ2-1; 7 bases map to TRBD1. Germline-derived CDR1 and CDR2 are SNHLY and FYNNEI. The ends lost 4 bases at V and 7 bases at J; junction bases unmatched: 7. The CDR3 totals 14 residues. This CDR3 is CASSGRQGDNEQFF. The CDR3 DNA follows: TGTGCCAGCAGTGGGCGGCAGGGGGATAATGAGCAGTTCTTC.

This chain joins TRBV6-1 and TRBJ1-5, with TRBD1 as a possible D gene (5 bases). CDR3 length: 14 amino acids. CDR1 and CDR2 (germline): MNHNS, SASEGT. V was pared by 11 bases and J by 2 bases, with 16 bases between. The CDR3 loop is CAGTQGGGNQPQHF. In DNA, the CDR3 is TGTGCCGGAACCCAGGGAGGCGGCAATCAGCCCCAGCATTTT.

This clone has a single count. The chain links TRBV2 to TRBJ2-7, with 9 positions matching TRBD1. Germline trimming cut 8 bases from V and 4 bases from J; bases unmatched to any gene: 12. The CDR3 runs to 15 residues. The V gene's germline CDR1 is SNHLY and CDR2 FYNNEI. As DNA, the CDR3 is TGTGCCAGCCTACGGACAGGGGCAAACAAGTACGAGCAGTACTTC. It yields the protein CASLRTGANKYEQYF.

V is TRBV6-1 and J is TRBJ2-3; TRBD2 matches at 7 bases. This CDR3 has 15 residues. The V gene's germline CDR1 is MNHNS and CDR2 SASEGT. V lost 2 bases and J lost 2; bases outside the gene matches: 4. The CDR3 region has the DNA TGTGCCAGCAGTGAATCTAGCGGAATCACAGATACGCAGTATTTT. This encodes CASSESSGITDTQYF.

This clone has only one observation. The chain joins TRBV5-6 to TRBJ2-6; TRBD1 might be the D (5 bases). The CDR3 consists of 16 residues. Germline V gives CDR1 SGHDT, CDR2 YYEEEE. The V and J ends lost 0 bases and 2 bases respectively, with 9 bases between them. CDR3: CASSLGLGAGANVLTF. The DNA of the CDR3 is TGTGCCAGCAGCTTGGGTTTAGGGGCTGGGGCCAACGTCCTGACTTTC.

The chain is built from TRBV5-1 and TRBJ2-3, with D possibly matching TRBD2 (5 bases). The CDR3 totals 16 residues. CDR1 SGHRS and CDR2 YFSETQ come from the germline V gene. Trimming left V 0 bases short and J 0 bases short, with 11 bases between. The CDR3, as DNA: TGCGCCAGCAGCTTGGTCGGGGAACTTAGCACAGATACGCAGTATTTT. This codes for CASSLVGELSTDTQYF.

The CDR3 region is CASSRSGRVVSYEQFF. The DNA for the CDR3 is TGTGCCAGCAGCCGTAGCGGGAGGGTTGTCTCCTATGAGCAGTTCTTC. The V and J genes are TRBV27 and TRBJ2-1; 11 nucleotides align to TRBD2. The CDR3 is made up of 16 amino acids. From germline, CDR1 is MNHEY and CDR2 SMNVEV (reference sequence). V trimming: 6 bases; J trimming: 8 bases; junction bases outside the gene matches: 12.

In nucleotides, the CDR3 is TGCGCCAGCAGCCCGGGGGCAGTCGGGGCCAACGTCCTGACTTTC. Its translation: CASSPGAVGANVLTF. The chain employs TRBV10-1 and TRBJ2-6; the D call may be TRBD1 or TRBD2 (6 bases each). V was clipped by 6 bases and J by 4 bases, with 13 bases between them. There are 15 residues in the CDR3. The germline V gene encodes CDR1 WNHNN and CDR2 SYGVQD (reference sequence).

This clone was seen only once. V is TRBV19 and J is TRBJ2-2; D gene uncertain. V was cut by 6 bases and J by 4 bases, with 9 bases left in between. The CDR3 is 13 residues long. Germline V gene sequence: CDR1 LNHDA, CDR2 SQIVND (reference sequence). DNA of the CDR3: TGTGCCAGTAGAACAGATCTCACCGGGGAGCTGTTTTTT. As protein: CASRTDLTGELFF.

This clone was counted ten times or more. The rearrangement uses TRBV7-3 and TRBJ2-1, with no clear D. CDR1 and CDR2 (germline): SGHTA, FQGTGA. CDR3 length: 12 residues. V lost 1 base, J lost 8 bases, and 6 bases lay in between. CDR3 in DNA: TGTGCCAGCAGCTTAAACCACGATGAGCAGTTCTTC. Residues: CASSLNHDEQFF.

The chain has TRBV28 and TRBJ1-5; unclear D gene. V gave up 3 bases and J gave up 5 bases, with 5 bases separating them. The germline gives CDR1 MDHEN, CDR2 SYDVKM. This CDR3 is 12 amino acids long. CDR3 sequence: CASSLSYQPQHF. Written as DNA, the CDR3 is TGTGCCAGCAGTTTGAGCTATCAGCCCCAGCATTTT.

The chain combines TRBV4-2 with TRBJ2-4; D is uncertain. CDR1 and CDR2 from the germline V gene are LGHNA and YNFKEQ. The CDR3 is 18 residues long. The V gene lost 0 bases and the J gene lost 1 base, with 16 bases spanning the gap. The CDR3 DNA reads TGTGCCAGCAGCCAAGAGGATATGCAATTAGGGGCCAAAAACATTCAGTACTTC. Encoded protein: CASSQEDMQLGAKNIQYF.

The chain is built from TRBV4-2 and TRBJ2-1; D possibly corresponds to TRBD1 (5 bases). Per germline, CDR1 LGHNA and CDR2 YNFKEQ. CDR3 size: 18 residues. V was pared by 0 bases and J by 2 bases, with 17 bases between. The chain's CDR3 is CASSQERFGLGAYNEQFF. The CDR3 DNA reads TGTGCCAGCAGCCAAGAAAGGTTCGGGCTAGGGGCCTACAATGAGCAGTTCTTC.

The chain combines TRBV18 with TRBJ2-2; TRBD1 or TRBD2 may be the D gene (5 bases each). Germline V CDR1 and CDR2: KGHSH, LQKENI. The CDR3 length is 16 residues. V lost 3 bases and J 0 bases, leaving 11 bases between the germline ends. CDR3 in amino acids: CASSPFRDANTGELFF. The DNA of the CDR3 is TGTGCCAGCTCACCGTTCCGGGACGCGAACACCGGGGAGCTGTTTTTT.

This chain links TRBV9 with TRBJ2-3; no clear D gene. CDR1 and CDR2 from the germline V gene are SGDLS and YYNGEE. With 6 bases removed from V and 1 base from J, the gap between germline ends came to 6 bases. The CDR3 consists of 12 residues. In DNA form, the CDR3 reads TGTGCCAGCACCGGAGGCACAGATACGCAGTATTTT. Translation gives CASTGGTDTQYF.

A note on this clone: The junction differs from germline at one of its ends, possibly a read error. The V call is TRBV7-7, the J call TRBJ2-3, with D unresolved. Germline values: CDR1 SSHAT, CDR2 FNYEAQ (reference sequence). The CDR3 has 11 residues. CDR3 amino acids: CASSSRDTQYF. Here the CDR3 DNA reads TGTGCTAGCAGCTCGAGAGATACGCAGTATTTT.

The rearrangement links TRBV28 to TRBJ1-1, with D possibly TRBD1 on 5 matching bases. The CDR3 is made up of 16 amino acids. CDR1 and CDR2 from the germline V gene are MDHEN and SYDVKM. Deletions cut 6 bases from V and 10 bases from J, with 27 bases between. The CDR3 bases are TGTGCCAGCAGCTCCACGGGGCAGATTTACCTATATGGAGCTTTCTTT. Encoded protein: CASSSTGQIYLYGAFF.

The chain uses TRBV6-1 and TRBJ1-5, with D possibly matching TRBD1 (5 bases). Between the trimmed V and J ends, which lost 5 bases and 9 bases, there was a span of 20 bases. CDR3 length: 15 amino acids. Germline lookup yields CDR1 MNHNS and CDR2 SASEGT. CDR3 residues: CASSTGTVNRGPQHF. The CDR3 nucleotides read TGTGCCAGCAGTACCGGGACCGTGAACCGGGGGCCCCAGCATTTT.

The V call is TRBV7-9, the J call TRBJ2-7, with 8 bases fitting TRBD1. This CDR3 region has 15 residues. Germline trimming cut 2 bases from V and 1 base from J; bases unmatched to any gene: 4. Per germline, CDR1 SEHNR and CDR2 FQNEAQ (reference sequence). The CDR3 sequence is CASSLQGATSYEQYF. The CDR3, as DNA: TGTGCCAGCAGCTTACAGGGGGCAACGTCCTACGAGCAGTACTTC.

The chain combines TRBV11-2 with TRBJ2-3, with 8 bases matching TRBD1. This CDR3 has 16 amino acids. Germline loops: CDR1 SGHAT, CDR2 FQNNGV. Germline trimming cut 4 bases from V and 0 bases from J; bases unmatched to any gene: 6. The CDR3 DNA sequence: TGTGCCAGCAGCTCTCAGGGGGCCCTTAGCACAGATACGCAGTATTTT. It is translated as CASSSQGALSTDTQYF.

This clone occurred once. The V gene is TRBV9, the J gene TRBJ2-1; 8 nucleotides align to TRBD2. Per germline, CDR1 SGDLS and CDR2 YYNGEE. This CDR3 region has 15 residues. V was pared by 4 bases and J by 4 bases, with 7 bases of the junction left unmatched. In DNA, the CDR3 is TGTGCCAGCAGCCCCCCGGGACTAGATTACAATGAGCAGTTCTTC. Amino acid sequence: CASSPPGLDYNEQFF.

In its sample, this clone was seen once. The rearrangement joins TRBV27 to TRBJ2-2; D ambiguous. Germline V CDR1 and CDR2: MNHEY, SMNVEV (reference sequence). This CDR3 is built from 15 residues. V was pared by 2 bases and J by 1 base, with 8 bases between. The CDR3, as DNA: TGTGCCAGCAGTTTACGGACCGTGAACACCGGGGAGCTGTTTTTT. Its protein product is CASSLRTVNTGELFF.

V and J are TRBV15 and TRBJ1-5, with a weak D call TRBD1 (5 bases). V shed 0 bases and J shed 2 bases, with 8 bases lying between them. CDR1 is LNHNV and CDR2 is YYDKDF in the germline V gene (reference sequence). CDR3 length equals 15 residues. The CDR3 here is CATSREWGGNQPQHF. DNA for the CDR3: TGTGCCACCAGCAGAGAATGGGGGGGCAATCAGCCCCAGCATTTT. Full variable domain (outside the CDR3, taken from reference TRBV15 and TRBJ1-5): DAMVIQNPRYQVTQFGKPVTLSCSQTLNHNVMYWYQQKSSQAPKLLFHYYDKDFNNEADTPDNFQSRRPNTSFCFLDIRSPGLGDTAMYLCATSREWGGNQPQHFGDGTRLSIL.